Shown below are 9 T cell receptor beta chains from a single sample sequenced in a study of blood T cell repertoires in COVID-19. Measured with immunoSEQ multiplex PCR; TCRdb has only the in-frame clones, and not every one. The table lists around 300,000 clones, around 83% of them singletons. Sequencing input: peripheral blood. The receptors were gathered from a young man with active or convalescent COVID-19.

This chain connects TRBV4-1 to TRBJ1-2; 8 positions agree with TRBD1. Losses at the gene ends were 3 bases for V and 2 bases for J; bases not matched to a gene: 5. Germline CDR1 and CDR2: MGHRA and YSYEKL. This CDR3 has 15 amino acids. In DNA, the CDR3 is TGCGCCAGCAGCCATCCCAGGGGGCGCAACTATGGCTACACCTTC. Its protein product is CASSHPRGRNYGYTF.

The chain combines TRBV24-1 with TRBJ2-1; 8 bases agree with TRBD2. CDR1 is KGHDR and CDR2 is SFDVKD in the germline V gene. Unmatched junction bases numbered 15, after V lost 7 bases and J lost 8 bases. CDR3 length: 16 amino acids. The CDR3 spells CATSRGRSGSRDEQFF. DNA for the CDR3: TGTGCCACCAGCCGGGGGAGGAGCGGGAGTCGCGATGAGCAGTTCTTC.

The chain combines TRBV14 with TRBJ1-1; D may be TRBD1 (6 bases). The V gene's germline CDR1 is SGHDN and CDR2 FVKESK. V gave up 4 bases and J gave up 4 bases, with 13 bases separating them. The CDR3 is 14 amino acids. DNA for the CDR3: TGTGCCAGCAGCCGAGCGACAGGACCCACTGAAGCTTTCTTT. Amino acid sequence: CASSRATGPTEAFF.

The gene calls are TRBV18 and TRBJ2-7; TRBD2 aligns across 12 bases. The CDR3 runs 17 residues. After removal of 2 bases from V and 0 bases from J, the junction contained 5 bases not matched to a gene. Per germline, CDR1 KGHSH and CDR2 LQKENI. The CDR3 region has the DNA TGTGCCAGCTCACCAGAGACTAGCGGGAGCCTCTCCTACGAGCAGTACTTC. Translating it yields CASSPETSGSLSYEQYF.

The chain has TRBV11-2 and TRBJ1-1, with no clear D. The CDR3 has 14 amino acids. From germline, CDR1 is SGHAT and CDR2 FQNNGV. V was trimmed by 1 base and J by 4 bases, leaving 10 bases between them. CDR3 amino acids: CASSLAGRGTEAFF. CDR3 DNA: TGTGCCAGCAGCTTAGCGGGGAGAGGCACTGAAGCTTTCTTT.

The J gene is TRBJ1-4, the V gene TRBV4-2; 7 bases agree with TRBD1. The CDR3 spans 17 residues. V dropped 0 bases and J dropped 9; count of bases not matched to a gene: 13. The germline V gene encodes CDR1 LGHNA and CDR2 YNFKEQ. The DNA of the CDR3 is TGTGCCAGCAGCCAAGAAGGAAGGGGGCAACTAATGAAAAAACTGTTTTTT. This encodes CASSQEGRGQLMKKLFF.

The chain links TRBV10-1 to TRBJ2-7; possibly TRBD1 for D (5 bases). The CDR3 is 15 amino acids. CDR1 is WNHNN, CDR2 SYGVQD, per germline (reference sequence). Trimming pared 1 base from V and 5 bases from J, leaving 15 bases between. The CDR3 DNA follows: TGCGCCAGCAGTGAGTGGGGAACAGGACAACACGAGCAGTACTTC. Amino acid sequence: CASSEWGTGQHEQYF.

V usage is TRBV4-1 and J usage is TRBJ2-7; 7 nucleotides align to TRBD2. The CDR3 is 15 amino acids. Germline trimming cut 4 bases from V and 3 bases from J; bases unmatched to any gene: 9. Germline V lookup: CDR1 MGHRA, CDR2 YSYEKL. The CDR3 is CASSRGLAAIYEQYF. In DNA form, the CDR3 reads TGCGCCAGCAGCCGCGGGCTAGCGGCTATCTACGAGCAGTACTTC.

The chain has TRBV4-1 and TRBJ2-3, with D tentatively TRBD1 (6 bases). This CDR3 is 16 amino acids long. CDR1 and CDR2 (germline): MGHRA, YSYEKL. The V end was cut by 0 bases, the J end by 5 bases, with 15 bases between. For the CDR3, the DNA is TGCGCCAGCAGCCAAGAAGGTTCAGGGGCGGGAGATACGCAGTATTTT. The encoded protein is CASSQEGSGAGDTQYF.